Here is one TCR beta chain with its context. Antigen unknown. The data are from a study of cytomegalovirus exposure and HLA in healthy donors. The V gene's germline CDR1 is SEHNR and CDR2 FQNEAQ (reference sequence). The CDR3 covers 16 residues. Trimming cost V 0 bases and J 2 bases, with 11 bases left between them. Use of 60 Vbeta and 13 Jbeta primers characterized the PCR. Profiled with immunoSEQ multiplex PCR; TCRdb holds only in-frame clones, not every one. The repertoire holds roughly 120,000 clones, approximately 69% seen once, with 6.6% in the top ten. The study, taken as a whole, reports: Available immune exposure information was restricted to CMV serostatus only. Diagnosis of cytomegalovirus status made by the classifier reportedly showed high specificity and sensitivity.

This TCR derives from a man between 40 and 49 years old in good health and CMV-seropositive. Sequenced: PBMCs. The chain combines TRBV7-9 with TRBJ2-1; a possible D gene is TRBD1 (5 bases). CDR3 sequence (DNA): TGTGCCAGCAGCTTAGCCAGACAGCGAGCCTACAATGAGCAGTTCTTC. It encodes CASSLARQRAYNEQFF.